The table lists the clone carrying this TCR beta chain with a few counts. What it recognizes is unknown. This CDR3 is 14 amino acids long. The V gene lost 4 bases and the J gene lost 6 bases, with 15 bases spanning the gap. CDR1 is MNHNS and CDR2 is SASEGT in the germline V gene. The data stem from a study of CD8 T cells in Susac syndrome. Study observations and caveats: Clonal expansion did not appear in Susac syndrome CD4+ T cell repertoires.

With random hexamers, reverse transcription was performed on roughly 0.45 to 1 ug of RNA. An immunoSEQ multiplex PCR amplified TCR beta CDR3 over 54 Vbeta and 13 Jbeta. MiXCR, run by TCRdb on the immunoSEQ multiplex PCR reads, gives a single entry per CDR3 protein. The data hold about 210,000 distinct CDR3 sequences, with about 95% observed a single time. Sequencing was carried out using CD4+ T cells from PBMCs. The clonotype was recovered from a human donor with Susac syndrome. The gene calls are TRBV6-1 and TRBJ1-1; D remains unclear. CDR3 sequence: CASSAWPDRAEAFF. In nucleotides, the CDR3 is TGTGCCAGCAGTGCCTGGCCCGACCGGGCTGAAGCTTTCTTT.